This T cell receptor (beta chain) was profiled in a study of early T cells in non-severe SARS-CoV-2 infection (dated by TCRdb to the early 2020s). The study in broad terms: TCR sequencing used bulk RNA from unsorted whole blood, so alpha and beta chains could not be paired.

Library construction relied on 5' RACE. TCRdb shows the sequencer as NextSeq 500. Unique molecular identifiers were attached to individual cDNA molecules in the TCR library protocol so that sequencing error and PCR bias could be corrected. Sequencing covered both TCR alpha and beta chains, and within each sample the abundances of alpha and beta sequences were tightly co-correlated. In the paper's pipeline: Decombinator V4 was used to annotate the V gene, J gene and CDR3 of the TCR sequences. TCRs were defined as expanded if a significant change between any two time points was detected under a Poisson model with p below 0.0001. Abundances of TCRs were expressed as counts per million after normalisation to the total number of TCRs sequenced in each sample. MAIT TCRs were defined by TRAV1-2 paired with TRAJ12, TRAJ20 or TRAJ33, and iNKT TCRs by TRAV10 paired with TRAJ18. VDJdb, accessed 1 November 2021, was searched for CMV, EBV and SARS-CoV-2 annotated TCRs, excluding TCRs annotated for multiple antigens. TCRdb reworked the public reads: Q25 trimming with fastp, MiXCR clone assembly, productive beta chains retained. Rows with one shared CDR3 protein collapse into an entry with the most common genes and DNA. In this record, the V and J calls reflect TCRdb's handling and not the investigators' own analysis. The table for this sample lists about 42,000 distinct CDR3 sequences; around 7% of them were counted only once. The biggest ten clones account for roughly 5.1% of the sample.

The CDR3 holds 16 amino acids from the cysteine to the phenylalanine. The entry retains the CDR3 DNA only, 48 bases that are in frame from base 1. Sequences LGHNA (CDR1) and YSLEER (CDR2) are obtained from the germline V gene. V loses 1 base, J loses 5 bases, and the germline ends lie 14 bases apart. This clonotype was seen repeatedly, ten times or more. It has no known antigen specificity. No base quality information exists; no much larger clone differs at one position. Results and caveats for the whole study, not just this receptor: VDJdb matching was skewed toward anti-spike CD8 responses and likely underestimated virus-specific expansions, missing private and CD4 specificities.

This was a case-control study nested in a cohort of healthcare workers in London, UK, who had nasopharyngeal swab PCR tests and blood samples taken every week. Healthcare workers were enrolled in the week of the UK lockdown, from 23 to 31 March 2020, and were followed every week for up to about 15 weeks. This chain joins TRBV4-3 to TRBJ2-2; the D region possibly corresponds to TRBD2 (6 bases align). This TCR derives from an adult who was a healthcare worker with PCR-confirmed SARS-CoV-2 infection or an uninfected control (not recorded which). Material for sequencing was whole blood. The DNA is TGCGCCAGCAGCCAAGTATTTAGCGGAGTGACCGGGGAGCTGTTTTTT. Translated, it reads CASSQVFSGVTGELFF.